This TCR beta chain was identified during a study of shared clonotypes between healthy human individuals. Clones were read by immunoSEQ multiplex PCR, and TCRdb kept only the in-frame ones, dropping some. There are 400,000 to 600,000 clones in the sample; about 75% occur only once, and about an eighth lies in the top ten. Germline CDR1 reads MNHEY; CDR2 reads SMNVEV (reference sequence). The CDR3 runs 16 residues. The ends lost 3 bases at V and 4 bases at J; junction bases unmatched: 5. The sequencing sample was made of PBMCs. The chain uses TRBV27 and TRBJ2-1; 11 bases map to TRBD2. The clonotype comes from a middle-aged woman in good health. Some clones in this sample may be carry-over from other donors' samples. The CDR3: CASSFVWTSGYNEQFF. As DNA, the CDR3 is TGTGCCAGCAGTTTCGTGTGGACTAGCGGGTACAATGAGCAGTTCTTC.